This T cell receptor beta chain was captured in a study of PD-L1 blockade in urothelial cancer. Overall study: Atezolizumab therapy began for patients around 2014, dosed at 1,200 mg intravenously every 3 weeks. Investigators checked blood 3 weeks (second dose) and 6 weeks after treatment start.

Only in-frame clones appear in the TCRdb table, and some are missing; sequencing was by immunoSEQ multiplex PCR. The repertoire holds tens of thousands of clones, with roughly 76% as singletons. Germline CDR1 KGHSH, CDR2 LQKENI. CDR3 length: 15 amino acids. J was trimmed by 7 bases and V by 4 bases; bases with no gene match: 10. Time point reported: pretreatment peripheral blood. The chain joins TRBV18 to TRBJ2-7, with 10 bases that match TRBD1. The input for sequencing was PBMCs, taken around atezolizumab (anti-PD-L1) treatment. The sequence derives from a man in his 70s with urothelial cancer. The CDR3 DNA follows: TGTGCCAGCTCACTTCCCGGGACAGGGGCGCGGGAGCAGTACTTC. This translates into CASSLPGTGAREQYF.